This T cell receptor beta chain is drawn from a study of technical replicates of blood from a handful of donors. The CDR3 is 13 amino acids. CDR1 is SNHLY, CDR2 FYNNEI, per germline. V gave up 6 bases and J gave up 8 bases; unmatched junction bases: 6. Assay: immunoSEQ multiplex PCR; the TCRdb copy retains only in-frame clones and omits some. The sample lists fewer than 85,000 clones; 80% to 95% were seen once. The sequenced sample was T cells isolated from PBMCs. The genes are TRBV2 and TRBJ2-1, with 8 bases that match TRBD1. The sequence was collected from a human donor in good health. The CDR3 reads CASRSSGGDEQFF. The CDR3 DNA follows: TGTGCCAGCAGATCCTCAGGGGGCGATGAGCAGTTCTTC.